This TCR beta chain originates from a study of OX40 agonist ivuxolimab in advanced cancers. Overall study: Patients received the agonistic anti-OX40 (CD134) antibody ivuxolimab.

Generated by immunoSEQ multiplex PCR, the TCRdb table keeps only in-frame clones and is missing some. The data contain approximately 44,000 clones, 65% to 85% of them singletons. To note about this clone: The antigen is not known.

Autoimmune disease history or systemic immunosuppression barred patients. Study findings and constraints: The CD4+ and CD8+ T cells in the blood had expanded clonally by week 6 at 0.1 to 3.0 mg/kg.

Trimming at V came to 5 bases and at J to 4 bases, leaving 9 bases not matched to a gene. Germline values: CDR1 SNHLY, CDR2 FYNNEI. This CDR3 is 16 amino acids long. V gene TRBV2 combines with J gene TRBJ1-2, with 11 bases identical to TRBD1. The clonotype comes from an adult with an advanced solid tumor such as melanoma, head and neck, liver or kidney cancer. Sample: CD4+ or CD8+ T cells sorted from blood, taken in a trial of the OX40 agonist ivuxolimab. CDR3 sequence: CASSSPGTGGRYGYTF. The CDR3 region has the DNA TGTGCCAGCAGTTCTCCCGGGACAGGGGGGCGCTATGGCTACACCTTC. Based on the CDR3 plus reference TRBV2 and TRBJ1-2, the full variable domain is EPEVTQTPSHQVTQMGQEVILRCVPISNHLYFYWYRQILGQKVEFLVSFYNNEISEKSEIFDDQFSVERPDGSNFTLKIRSTKLEDSAMYFCASSSPGTGGRYGYTFGSGTRLTVV.